The 10 T cell receptor beta chains below come from one sample, sequenced in a study of blood T cell repertoires in COVID-19. Generated by immunoSEQ multiplex PCR, the TCRdb table keeps only in-frame clones and is missing some. The sample contains 200,000 to 250,000 clones, almost 90% of which appear only once. The sequencing sample was made of PBMCs or T cells enriched from blood (not recorded which). All receptors derive from a woman aged 45-65 years with acute COVID-19.

CDR3 bases: TGTGCCAGCAGCGTCGCGACAGCCGGCGTCACTGAAGCTTTCTTT. It codes for CASSVATAGVTEAFF. The chain uses TRBV9 and TRBJ1-1, with D tentatively TRBD1 (5 bases). The germline CDR1 and CDR2 sequences are SGDLS and YYNGEE. CDR3 length: 15 amino acids. V gave up 2 bases and J gave up 4 bases, with 15 bases separating them.

This clone occurred a few times. J is TRBJ1-2 and V is TRBV12-5, with TRBD1 as a possible D gene (6 bases). Trimming took off 4 bases at V and 8 bases at J, with 17 bases between the two ends. Germline assignment: CDR1 LGHNT and CDR2 FRNRAP. The CDR3 consists of 14 residues. In DNA form, the CDR3 reads TGTGCTAGTGGTTCGGCCGGGACACCGGACGGCTACACCTTC. It yields the protein CASGSAGTPDGYTF.

The rearrangement uses TRBV5-5 and TRBJ2-7; 9 bases are shared with TRBD1. The CDR3 consists of 16 residues. CDR1 and CDR2 (germline): SGHKS, YYEKEE (reference sequence). V lost 0 bases, J lost 3 bases, and 7 bases stayed unmatched. CDR3 loop: CASSLVPDRGGYEQYF. The CDR3 nucleotides read TGTGCCAGCAGCTTGGTACCGGACAGGGGCGGCTACGAGCAGTACTTC.

This chain connects TRBV9 to TRBJ1-6; 8 nucleotides match TRBD1. The CDR3 has 16 residues. The V gene end was trimmed by 4 bases and the J gene end by 6 bases; junction bases not matched to a gene: 9. CDR1 is SGDLS and CDR2 is YYNGEE in the germline V gene. CDR3 protein: CASSYRQGISNSPLHF. Here the CDR3 DNA reads TGTGCCAGCAGCTACCGACAGGGGATAAGTAATTCACCCCTCCACTTT.

The rearrangement links TRBV10-2 to TRBJ2-2; 9 bases map to TRBD2. In germline, CDR1 is WSHSY, CDR2 SAAADI. This CDR3 spans 15 amino acids. With 4 bases clipped from V and 5 bases from J, the junction kept 5 bases outside the gene matches. Here the CDR3 DNA reads TGCGCCAGCAGTGGGTTAGCGGGAGAGACCGGGGAGCTGTTTTTT. Translation: CASSGLAGETGELFF.

This clone is a singleton in its sample. The chain employs TRBV30 and TRBJ1-2; weak D call: TRBD1 (5 bases). Germline CDR1 is GTSNPN and CDR2 is SVGIG (reference sequence). Trimming removed 0 bases from V and 4 bases from J, with 12 bases in between. The CDR3 totals 14 residues. In nucleotides, the CDR3 is TGTGCCTGGAGTGTACGGGGGGGTCTCTATGGCTACACCTTC. This sequence encodes CAWSVRGGLYGYTF.

The V call is TRBV27, the J call TRBJ1-5; TRBD1 is a possible D gene (5 bases). Germline CDR1 and CDR2: MNHEY and SMNVEV (reference sequence). The V gene lost 0 bases and the J gene lost 2 bases, with 11 bases spanning the gap. The CDR3 is 16 amino acids. DNA for the CDR3: TGTGCCAGCAGTTTATCACTTGGGGGGGGCAATCAGCCCCAGCATTTT. Its translation is CASSLSLGGGNQPQHF.

The J gene is TRBJ2-3, the V gene TRBV5-1, with D tentatively TRBD2 (6 bases). V was shortened by 4 bases and J by 1 base, with 16 bases between the two germline ends. Germline-derived CDR1 and CDR2 are SGHRS and YFSETQ. The CDR3 is 16 residues long. CDR3 DNA: TGCGCCAGCAGCCGAGTGGTGTCTAGCGGCACAGATACGCAGTATTTT. Its translation is CASSRVVSSGTDTQYF. The full variable domain, its missing parts supplied by reference TRBV5-1 and TRBJ2-3, is KAGVTQTPRYLIKTRGQQVTLSCSPISGHRSVSWYQQTPGQGLQFLFEYFSETQRNKGNFPGRFSGRQFSNSRSEMNVSTLELGDSALYLCASSRVVSSGTDTQYFGPGTRLTVL.

The chain recombines TRBV4-1 with TRBJ2-5, with 12 bases aligning to TRBD2. CDR3 length equals 15 residues. Trimming cost V 4 bases and J 4 bases; bases outside gene matches: 4. Germline-derived CDR1 and CDR2 are MGHRA and YSYEKL. CDR3 in amino acids: CASSRTSGKGETQYF. CDR3 in DNA: TGCGCCAGCAGCCGGACTAGCGGGAAAGGAGAGACCCAGTACTTC.

The chain uses TRBV5-6 and TRBJ1-1; TRBD1 agrees at 8 bases. Germline V gene sequence: CDR1 SGHDT, CDR2 YYEEEE. Losses at the gene ends were 4 bases for V and 6 bases for J; bases not matched to a gene: 11. This CDR3 spans 15 amino acids. DNA for the CDR3: TGTGCCAGCAGCATACCCGGGACAGGCATGGCTGAAGCTTTCTTT. Protein product: CASSIPGTGMAEAFF.